The entry below gives a single T cell receptor (beta chain) sequence along with its context. The antigen is unknown. This entry comes from a study of beta chain features in type 1 diabetes. The overall study: The number of sorted cells examined across all samples was under 130,000,000.

Expressed TCRB transcripts were sequenced, since all the RNA that had been isolated was reverse transcribed. Regulatory, naive and central memory T cell samples averaged around 3.9 million reads. Measured with immunoSEQ multiplex PCR; TCRdb has only the in-frame clones, and not every one. The sample shows about 40,000 clones, about half of them seen only once. In all sorted populations, purity surpassed 95%. Whole-study findings and limits: Patients with type 1 diabetes carried fewer insertions and had more deletions at their VDJ junctions.

The TCR sequence derives from a woman in her late teens or twenties in good health. The sequenced sample was central memory CD4+ T cells from blood.

This chain's CDR3 is CASSLASGRGGNSPLHF. CDR3 in DNA: TGTGCCAGCAGCTTAGCGTCCGGGCGGGGCGGGAACTCACCCCTCCACTTT. The rearrangement links TRBV7-6 to TRBJ1-6; possibly TRBD1 for D (5 bases). Trimming cost V 0 bases and J 10 bases, with 19 bases left between them. This CDR3 is 17 amino acids long. Germline values: CDR1 SGHVS, CDR2 FNYEAQ. The whole variable domain, filled in from reference TRBV7-6 and TRBJ1-6, reads GAGVSQSPRYKVTKRGQDVALRCDPISGHVSLYWYRQALGQGPEFLTYFNYEAQQDKSGLPNDRFSAERPEGSISTLTIQRTEQRDSAMYRCASSLASGRGGNSPLHFGNGTRLTVT.